Below are 4 T cell receptor beta chains sequenced from a single sample in a study of Graves' ophthalmopathy and Graves' hyperthyroidism. For repertoire sequencing, the TCR beta CDR3 regions were amplified from RNA transcripts. HTBI primers primed a first-round RT-PCR, and a second-round multiplex PCR followed. TCRdb reanalysed the multiplex PCR reads using MiXCR and keeps one entry per CDR3 protein. The table lists roughly 600,000 distinct CDR3 sequences, less than 45% of them singletons, with roughly 4.5% in the top ten. What was sequenced was peripheral blood or thyroid tissue (not recorded which). The origin of the receptors is an adult man with Graves' hyperthyroidism.

The CDR3 nucleotides are TGCGCCAGCAGCTTGGGGAAGGCCGGGTATGGCTACACCTTC. Its translation: CASSLGKAGYGYTF. The chain recombines TRBV5-1 with TRBJ1-2; no reliable D call. Germline assignment: CDR1 SGHRS and CDR2 YFSETQ. This CDR3 has 14 amino acids. V lost 0 bases and J lost 5, with 11 bases in between.

This clonotype was seen a handful of times. The genes are TRBV9 and TRBJ2-3; 8 bases map to TRBD2. Germline CDR1 is SGDLS and CDR2 is YYNGEE. The trim removed 7 bases at V and 0 bases at J, leaving 7 bases unmatched. This CDR3 comprises 15 residues. The CDR3 DNA follows: TGTGCCAGCGAAGCGGGAGAGGTTAGCACAGATACGCAGTATTTT. It codes for CASEAGEVSTDTQYF.

In its sample, this clonotype was seen once. This sequence joins TRBV19 and TRBJ1-3, with a tentative D call TRBD1 (5 bases). V gave up 8 bases and J gave up 5 bases, with 10 bases separating them. Germline V CDR1 and CDR2: LNHDA, SQIVND (reference sequence). This CDR3 has 12 residues. Here the CDR3 DNA reads TGTGCCAGTTCGAACAGGAGAAACACCATATATTTT. Its translation is CASSNRRNTIYF.

This clonotype showed up many times. The rearrangement uses TRBV4-1 and TRBJ2-7; 10 positions agree with TRBD1. The germline gives CDR1 MGHRA, CDR2 YSYEKL. The junction had 6 bases not matched to a gene; V was cut back by 0 bases and J by 4 bases. This CDR3 has 16 residues. The chain's CDR3 is CASSQDEGTGAYEQYF. DNA of the CDR3: TGCGCCAGCAGCCAAGATGAAGGGACAGGGGCTTACGAGCAGTACTTC.